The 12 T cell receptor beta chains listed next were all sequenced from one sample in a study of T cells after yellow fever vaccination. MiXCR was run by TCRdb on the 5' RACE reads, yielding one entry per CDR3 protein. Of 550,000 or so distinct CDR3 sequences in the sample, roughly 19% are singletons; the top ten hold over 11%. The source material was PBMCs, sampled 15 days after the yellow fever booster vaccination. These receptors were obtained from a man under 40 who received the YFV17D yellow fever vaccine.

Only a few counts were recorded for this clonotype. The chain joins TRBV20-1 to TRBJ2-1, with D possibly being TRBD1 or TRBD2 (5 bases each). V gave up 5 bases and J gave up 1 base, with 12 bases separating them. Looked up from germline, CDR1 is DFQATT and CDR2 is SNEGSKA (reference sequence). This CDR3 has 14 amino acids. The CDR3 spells CSAGTGLSYNEQFF. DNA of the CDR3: TGCAGTGCTGGAACAGGACTTTCCTACAATGAGCAGTTCTTC.

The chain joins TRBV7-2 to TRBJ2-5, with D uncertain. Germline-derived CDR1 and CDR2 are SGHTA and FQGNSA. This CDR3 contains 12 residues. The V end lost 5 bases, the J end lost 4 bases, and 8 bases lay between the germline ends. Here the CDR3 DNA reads TGTGCCAGCAGCGGACGGTTAGAGACCCAGTACTTC. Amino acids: CASSGRLETQYF.

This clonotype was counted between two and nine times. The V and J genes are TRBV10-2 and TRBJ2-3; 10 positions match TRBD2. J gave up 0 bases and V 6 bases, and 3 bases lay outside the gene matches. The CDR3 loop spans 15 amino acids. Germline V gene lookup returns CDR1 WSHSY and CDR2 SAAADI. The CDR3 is CASRGLAISTDTQYF. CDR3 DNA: TGCGCCAGCAGGGGACTAGCGATTAGCACAGATACGCAGTATTTT.

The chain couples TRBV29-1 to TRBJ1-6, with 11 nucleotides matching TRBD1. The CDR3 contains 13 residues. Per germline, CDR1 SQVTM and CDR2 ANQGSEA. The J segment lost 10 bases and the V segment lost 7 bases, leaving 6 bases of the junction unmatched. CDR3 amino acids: CSAGGTGGSPLHF. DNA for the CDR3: TGCAGCGCGGGGGGGACAGGGGGGTCACCCCTCCACTTT.

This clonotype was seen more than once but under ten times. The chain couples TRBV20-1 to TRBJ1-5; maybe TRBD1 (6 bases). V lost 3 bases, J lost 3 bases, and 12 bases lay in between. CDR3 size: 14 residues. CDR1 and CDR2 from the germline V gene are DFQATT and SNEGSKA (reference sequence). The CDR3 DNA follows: TGCAGTGCTAGGAATACAGGGCTCAATCAGCCCCAGCATTTT. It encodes CSARNTGLNQPQHF.

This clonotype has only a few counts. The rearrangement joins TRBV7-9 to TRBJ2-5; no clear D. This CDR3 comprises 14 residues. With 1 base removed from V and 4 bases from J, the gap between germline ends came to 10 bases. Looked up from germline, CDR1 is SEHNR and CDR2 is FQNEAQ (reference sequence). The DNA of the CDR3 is TGTGCCAGCAGCTTAGGTGGCATCGGAGAGACCCAGTACTTC. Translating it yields CASSLGGIGETQYF. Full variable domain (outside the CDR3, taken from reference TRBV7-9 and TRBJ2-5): DTGVSQNPRHKITKRGQNVTFRCDPISEHNRLYWYRQTLGQGPEFLTYFQNEAQLEKSRLLSDRFSAERPKGSFSTLEIQRTEQGDSAMYLCASSLGGIGETQYFGPGTRLLVL.

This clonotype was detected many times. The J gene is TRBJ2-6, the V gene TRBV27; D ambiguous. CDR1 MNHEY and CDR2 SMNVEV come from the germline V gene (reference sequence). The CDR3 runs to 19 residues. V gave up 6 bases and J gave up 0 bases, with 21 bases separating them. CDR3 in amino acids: CASSLGSRTLSSGANVLTF. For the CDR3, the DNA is TGTGCCAGCAGCCTTGGGTCAAGGACGCTAAGCTCTGGGGCCAACGTCCTGACTTTC.

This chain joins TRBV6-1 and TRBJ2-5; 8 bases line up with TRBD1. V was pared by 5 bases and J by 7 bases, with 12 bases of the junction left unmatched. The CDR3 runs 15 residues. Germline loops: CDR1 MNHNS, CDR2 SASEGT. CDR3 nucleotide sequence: TGTGCCAGCAGTAAGCAGGGGGCCCAGGGCGGGACCCAGTACTTC. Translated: CASSKQGAQGGTQYF.

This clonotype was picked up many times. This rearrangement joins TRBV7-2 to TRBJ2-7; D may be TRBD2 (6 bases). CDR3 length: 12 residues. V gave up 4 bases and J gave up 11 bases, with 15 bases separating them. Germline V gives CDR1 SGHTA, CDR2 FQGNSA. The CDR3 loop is CASSSWGGSKYF. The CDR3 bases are TGTGCCAGCAGCTCCTGGGGAGGCTCGAAGTACTTC.

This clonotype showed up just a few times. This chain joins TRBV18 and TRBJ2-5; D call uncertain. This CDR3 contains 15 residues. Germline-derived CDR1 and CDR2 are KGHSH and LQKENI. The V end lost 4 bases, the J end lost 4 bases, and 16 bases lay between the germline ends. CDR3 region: CASSLGPGFSETQYF. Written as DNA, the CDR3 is TGTGCCAGCTCACTAGGGCCCGGTTTCTCAGAGACCCAGTACTTC.

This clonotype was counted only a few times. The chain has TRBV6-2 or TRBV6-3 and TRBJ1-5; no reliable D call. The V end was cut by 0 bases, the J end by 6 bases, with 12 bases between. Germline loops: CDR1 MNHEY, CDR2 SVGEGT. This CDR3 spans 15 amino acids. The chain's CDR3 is CASSYSSPFGQPQHF. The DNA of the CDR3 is TGTGCCAGCAGTTACTCGTCACCATTCGGTCAGCCCCAGCATTTT.

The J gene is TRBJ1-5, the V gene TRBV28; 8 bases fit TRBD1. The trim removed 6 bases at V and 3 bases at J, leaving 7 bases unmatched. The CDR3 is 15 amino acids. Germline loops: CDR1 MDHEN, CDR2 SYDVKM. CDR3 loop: CASSGQGDINQPQHF. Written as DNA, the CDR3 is TGTGCCAGCAGCGGACAGGGTGACATCAATCAGCCCCAGCATTTT. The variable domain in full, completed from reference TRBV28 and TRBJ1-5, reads DVKVTQSSRYLVKRTGEKVFLECVQDMDHENMFWYRQDPGLGLRLIYFSYDVKMKEKGDIPEGYSVSREKKERFSLILESASTNQTSMYLCASSGQGDINQPQHFGDGTRLSIL.